A single sample gave rise to the 20 T cell receptor beta chains below, sequenced in a study of blood T cells in healthy people across ages. Sample-barcoded 5' priming and a J-beta primer mix drove a second PCR of about 6 to 11 cycles. TCRdb used MiXCR to reprocess the 5' RACE reads, holding one entry per CDR3 protein. The table lists approximately 800,000 distinct CDR3 sequences, 30% to 45% of them singletons. Sequenced: blood. These receptor sequences come from a man aged 18-30 years in good health.

Comment on this clonotype: This may be a read error, as it is one base from a much larger clone. The chain has TRBV4-2 and TRBJ1-6, with 7 bases fitting TRBD1. CDR1 and CDR2 from the germline V gene are LGHNA and YNFKEQ. V was pared by 1 base and J by 7 bases, with 4 bases of the junction left unmatched. The CDR3 consists of 15 residues. The CDR3 here is CASSQGPGGNSPLHF. In DNA, the CDR3 is TGTGCCAGCAGCCAAGGTCCAGGGGGGAATTCACCCCTCCACTTT.

The chain uses TRBV6-6 and TRBJ1-2, with a tentative D call TRBD1 (5 bases). Trimming removed 5 bases at V and 6 bases at J, with 13 bases between. Germline-derived CDR1 and CDR2 are MNHNY and SVGAGI (reference sequence). The CDR3 is made up of 13 amino acids. CDR3 sequence (DNA): TGTGCCAGCAGTAGGGACTCAATACATGGCTACACCTTC. It encodes CASSRDSIHGYTF.

Only a few counts were recorded for this clonotype. The V gene is TRBV6-6, the J gene TRBJ2-6; the D gene is possibly TRBD2 (6 bases). V lost 2 bases to trimming and J lost 0 bases, with 11 bases between them. CDR3 length: 17 residues. Germline V gene lookup returns CDR1 MNHNY and CDR2 SVGAGI (reference sequence). The CDR3 sequence: CASSYRRGSSGANVLTF. The CDR3 bases are TGTGCCAGCAGTTACCGGCGGGGCAGCTCTGGGGCCAACGTCCTGACTTTC.

This clonotype was observed a few times. The chain combines TRBV4-3 with TRBJ2-1; 7 nucleotides agree with TRBD1. There are 16 residues in the CDR3. V was clipped by 0 bases and J by 4 bases; unmatched bases: 6. CDR1 is LGHNA and CDR2 is YSLEER in the germline V gene. CDR3 in amino acids: CASSQDEGAYYNEQFF. The CDR3 bases are TGCGCCAGCAGCCAAGATGAGGGGGCCTATTACAATGAGCAGTTCTTC.

There are many counts of this clonotype. CDR3 sequence reads: CASSLSTSGSFLGTYNEQFF. CDR3 nucleotides: TGTGCCAGCAGCTTGAGCACTAGCGGGTCCTTCCTGGGCACCTACAATGAGCAGTTCTTC. J is TRBJ2-1 and V is TRBV5-6; 9 nucleotides line up with TRBD2. The CDR3 contains 20 residues. V was pared by 1 base and J by 2 bases, with 16 bases of the junction left unmatched. Germline V gene data show CDR1 as SGHDT and CDR2 as YYEEEE.

This clonotype has only a few counts. CDR3 sequence reads: CSARAPDSLGVEQYF. The CDR3 DNA is TGCAGTGCTAGAGCCCCGGACAGCCTGGGGGTCGAGCAGTACTTC. V gene TRBV20-1 combines with J gene TRBJ2-4, with a tentative D call TRBD1 (6 bases). The DNA end favors TRBJ2-7, so the J call may be wrong. The CDR3 is made up of 15 amino acids. Germline V gene sequence: CDR1 DFQATT, CDR2 SNEGSKA (reference sequence).

This clonotype was seen at least ten times. This chain joins TRBV12-3 or TRBV12-4 and TRBJ2-5, with D tentatively TRBD1 (5 bases). V lost 2 bases and J lost 1, with 11 bases in between. The CDR3 has 15 amino acids. The DNA for the CDR3 is TGTGCCAGCAGTTTAATCCGACAGACCCAAGAGACCCAGTACTTC. Its translation is CASSLIRQTQETQYF.

V usage is TRBV19 and J usage is TRBJ2-7; D is uncertain. Trimming cost V 4 bases and J 3 bases, with 4 bases left between them. Germline V gene data show CDR1 as LNHDA and CDR2 as SQIVND (reference sequence). CDR3 length equals 11 residues. The DNA of the CDR3 is TGTGCCAGTAGTAACCGCTACGAGCAGTACTTC. It is translated as CASSNRYEQYF.

This chain joins TRBV5-1 and TRBJ2-2, with 9 bases fitting TRBD1. This CDR3 spans 19 amino acids. With 0 bases clipped from V and 0 bases from J, the junction kept 9 bases outside the gene matches. From germline, CDR1 is SGHRS and CDR2 YFSETQ. The CDR3 DNA is TGCGCCAGCAGCTTGGCACCACAGGGGGCACTCACGAACACCGGGGAGCTGTTTTTT. Its protein product is CASSLAPQGALTNTGELFF.

J is TRBJ2-3 and V is TRBV28, with 12 bases aligning to TRBD2. This CDR3 region has 15 residues. Germline CDR1 and CDR2: MDHEN and SYDVKM. V lost 8 bases, J lost 3 bases, and 6 bases stayed unmatched. The CDR3 loop reads CASLTSGSLTDTQYF. The CDR3 DNA sequence: TGTGCCAGCTTGACTAGCGGGAGTCTTACAGATACGCAGTATTTT.

This clonotype was observed at least ten times. The chain joins TRBV7-2 to TRBJ2-3; 7 bases match TRBD2. The CDR3 runs 15 residues. Germline lookup yields CDR1 SGHTA and CDR2 FQGNSA. J gave up 4 bases and V 0 bases, and 4 bases lay outside the gene matches. CDR3 region: CASSLAGGIADTQYF. The CDR3 DNA is TGTGCCAGCAGCTTAGCGGGGGGGATCGCAGATACGCAGTATTTT. Combining the CDR3 with reference TRBV7-2 and TRBJ2-3 gives the whole variable domain GAGVSQSPSNKVTEKGKDVELRCDPISGHTALYWYRQSLGQGLEFLIYFQGNSAPDKSGLPSDRFSAERTGGSVSTLTIQRTQQEDSAVYLCASSLAGGIADTQYFGPGTRLTVL.

The chain carries TRBV3-1 and TRBJ1-1, with 7 bases lining up with TRBD1. The length of the CDR3 is 16 residues. Trimming removed 4 bases from V and 1 base from J; junction bases left unmatched: 9. The germline gives CDR1 LGHDT, CDR2 YNNKEL (reference sequence). This CDR3 reads CASSRDRVSANTEAFF. CDR3 nucleotides: TGTGCCAGCAGCCGTGACAGGGTCTCCGCGAACACTGAAGCTTTCTTT.

This clonotype was counted many times. The chain uses TRBV12-3 or TRBV12-4 and TRBJ2-5; D unresolved. This CDR3 has 14 amino acids. The ends were cut back, 3 bases at V and 4 bases at J, with 12 bases in the middle. CDR3 sequence reads: CASSFSRVSETQYF. In DNA, the CDR3 is TGTGCCAGCAGTTTCAGTCGGGTGTCAGAGACCCAGTACTTC.

This clonotype was detected many times. The V and J genes are TRBV24-1 and TRBJ2-3; D tentatively fits TRBD1 or TRBD2 (5 bases each). V was trimmed by 5 bases and J by 1 base, leaving 9 bases between them. The CDR3 consists of 14 residues. Germline V CDR1 and CDR2: KGHDR, SFDVKD. In DNA, the CDR3 is TGTGCCACCAGTGGCTGGGACGGCACAGATACGCAGTATTTT. Translated, it gives CATSGWDGTDTQYF.

As for this clonotype: One end of the junction is discordant with germline, which a read error may explain. This rearrangement joins TRBV29-1 to TRBJ1-2; possibly TRBD1 for D (6 bases). There are 13 residues in the CDR3. Per germline, CDR1 SQVTM and CDR2 ANQGSEA. The CDR3 sequence: CSALPGLQGGCTF. In nucleotides, the CDR3 is TGCAGCGCTCTACCGGGTCTACAGGGAGGCTGCACCTTC.

The chain links TRBV18 to TRBJ2-7; 7 nucleotides agree with TRBD1. Germline loops: CDR1 KGHSH, CDR2 LQKENI. V was clipped by 3 bases and J by 3 bases; unmatched bases: 5. This CDR3 is built from 14 residues. CDR3 amino acids: CASSPGTELYEQYF. For the CDR3, the DNA is TGTGCCAGCTCACCGGGGACAGAGCTCTACGAGCAGTACTTC.

There are a few counts of this clonotype. CDR3 in DNA: TGCAGTGCTAGTATCAGGGGTGTCCTCCACTTT. Translation: CSASIRGVLHF. This chain connects TRBV20-1 to TRBJ1-6; possible D gene TRBD1, 6 bases. In germline, CDR1 is DFQATT, CDR2 SNEGSKA (reference sequence). The CDR3 is made up of 11 amino acids. V dropped 3 bases and J dropped 15 bases, with 12 bases sitting between them.

This clonotype was seen only a few times. V is TRBV14 and J is TRBJ1-1; tentatively, D is TRBD1 (5 bases). Looked up from germline, CDR1 is SGHDN and CDR2 is FVKESK. The CDR3 runs to 17 residues. Trimming pared 3 bases from V and 0 bases from J, leaving 17 bases between. CDR3 sequence reads: CASSHRTRTGMNTEAFF. In DNA form, the CDR3 reads TGTGCCAGCAGCCATCGGACACGTACTGGCATGAACACTGAAGCTTTCTTT.

There are a few counts of this clonotype. The chain uses TRBV12-3 or TRBV12-4 and TRBJ2-2; a weak D match, TRBD2 (6 bases). The CDR3 consists of 20 residues. V lost 2 bases and J 0 bases, leaving 22 bases between the germline ends. CDR3 nucleotides: TGTGCCAGCAGTTTAAGGCGGCGGGACGTTCTCCCCTCGAACACCGGGGAGCTGTTTTTT. Protein sequence: CASSLRRRDVLPSNTGELFF.

The chain employs TRBV4-1 and TRBJ2-1; D perhaps matches TRBD1 (5 bases). Germline V gene sequence: CDR1 MGHRA, CDR2 YSYEKL. The CDR3 extends over 11 amino acids. V shed 5 bases and J shed 11 bases, with 10 bases lying between them. The CDR3 loop is CASSLDTKQFF. In DNA form, the CDR3 reads TGCGCCAGCAGCTTGGACACTAAGCAGTTCTTC.